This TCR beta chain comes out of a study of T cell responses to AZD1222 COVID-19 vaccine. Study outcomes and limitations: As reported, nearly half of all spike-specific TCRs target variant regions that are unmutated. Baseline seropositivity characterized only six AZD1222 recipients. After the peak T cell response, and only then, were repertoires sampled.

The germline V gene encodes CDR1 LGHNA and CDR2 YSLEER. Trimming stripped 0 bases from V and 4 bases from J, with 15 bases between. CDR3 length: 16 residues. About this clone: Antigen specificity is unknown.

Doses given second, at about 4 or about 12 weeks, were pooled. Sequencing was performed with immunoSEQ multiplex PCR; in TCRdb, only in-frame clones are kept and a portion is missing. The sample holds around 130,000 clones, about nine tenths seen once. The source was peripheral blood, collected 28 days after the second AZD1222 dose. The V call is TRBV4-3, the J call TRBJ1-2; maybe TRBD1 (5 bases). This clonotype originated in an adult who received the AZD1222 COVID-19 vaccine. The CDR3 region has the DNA TGCGCCAGCAGCCAAGATGGGCAGGGAGGTATCTATGGCTACACCTTC. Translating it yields CASSQDGQGGIYGYTF.